The clone carrying this T cell receptor (beta chain) has ten or more counts. Antigen specificity is unknown. Using its own MiXCR run on the 5' RACE reads, TCRdb lists one record per CDR3 protein. The sample records tens of thousands of distinct CDR3 sequences, 11% being singletons. V shed 5 bases and J 6 bases; nucleotides not matched to a gene: 8. The CDR3 has 13 residues. CDR1 is DFQATT and CDR2 is SNEGSKA in the germline V gene (reference sequence). These data are taken from a study of neurological immune-mediated disorders. Overall study results and limits: Multiple sclerosis patients had less TCR clonal expansion than even healthy controls, unlike HTLV-1-associated myelopathy.

This receptor was taken from a woman between 25 and 40 years old with HTLV-1-associated myelopathy (HAM/TSP). The sample comprised CD4+ T cells from blood. The gene calls are TRBV20-1 and TRBJ2-7, with 9 bases aligning to TRBD2. CDR3 sequence reads: CSAPRGGGGEQYF. CDR3 DNA sequence: TGCAGTGCTCCCCGCGGGGGGGGTGGCGAGCAGTACTTC.